This T cell receptor (beta chain) stems from a study of T cells in Graves' hyperthyroidism and ophthalmopathy. Trimming stripped 6 bases from V and 2 bases from J, with 7 bases between. CDR1 is WSHSY, CDR2 SAAADI, per germline. The CDR3 contains 13 residues. What was amplified from RNA transcripts were TCR beta CDR3 regions. TCR CDR3 underwent first-round RT-PCR with the HTBI primer set. TCRdb redid the calling of the multiplex PCR reads with MiXCR, one entry per CDR3 protein. The sample has about 210,000 distinct CDR3 sequences; over 15% are singletons. The sample consisted of blood. This receptor was taken from a man aged 50-60 years with Graves' hyperthyroidism. The genes are TRBV10-2 and TRBJ2-2; D gene unclear. This chain's CDR3 is CASRWLNTGELFF. The CDR3 DNA follows: TGCGCCAGCAGATGGCTAAACACCGGGGAGCTGTTTTTT.